This T cell receptor beta chain was profiled in a study of blood T cells in healthy people across ages (dated by TCRdb to 2013 to 2016). General notes on the study: Template switching captured roughly one uniquely barcoded TCR beta cDNA molecule per two T cells in model experiments. Donors were grouped into four age groups: young (average about 15 years), middle-aged (over 35), aged (around 60) and long-lived (about 89). To avoid experimental bias, donors of different ages were spread randomly across the sequencing lanes. To track age-related changes in TCR beta repertoire diversity, the study relied on deep sequencing normalized with unique cDNA molecular identifiers. The study analyzed two additional independent replicas of 1 million unique cDNA reads from the same blood draw for two donors, one aged 18 to 29 and one aged 80 or older.

This clonotype was counted a few times. What antigen it recognizes has not been identified. There are no base qualities to consult, and no much larger clone falls within one base. What the authors observed across the whole study: Observed TCR beta diversity per million T cells fell roughly linearly with age, and a significant reduction was already apparent by age roughly 40. Since profiling was done on bulk unsorted PBMCs, naive and antigen-experienced compartments could not be conclusively compared. Total diversity estimates from one million sequenced T cells were considered lower bounds and underestimates. The percentage of naive T cells measured by flow cytometry correlated strongly with observed TCR beta diversity. Compared with the aged group, more naive CD4+ T cells, fewer expanded clones and increased TCR diversity were shown by the long-lived group, suggesting age selection. Donor CMV infection status was unknown, potentially confounding age-related changes in expanded clonotypes.

Receptors were amplified or captured by 5' RACE. Data came from an Illumina HiSeq 2500. A second PCR of 7 to 11 cycles was performed with a sample-barcoded 5' primer and a J-beta primer mix. A template-switch 5' adaptor carrying 12 random nucleotides introduced a unique molecular identifier onto each TCR beta cDNA molecule. Each sample yielded at least 2.5 million CDR3-containing paired-end reads. All of the RNA was converted into first-strand cDNA using the Mint cDNA synthesis kit, with a TRBC-specific oligonucleotide serving as the primer. All cDNA was treated with uracil-DNA glycosylase and then went through a first 18-cycle PCR with the universal primers M1SS and BC2_uni_R. In the original analysis: For normalization, 1 million high-quality reads were randomly selected from each sample, with every read carrying a distinct molecular identifier. Reads with shared molecular identifiers were discarded instead of being binned into consensus sequences. CDR3 identification, clonotype clustering and error correction used MiTCR with a Q25 quality threshold and the strictest error-elimination algorithm. A nonparametric unseen species model with Euler transformation was used to estimate lower-bound total TCR beta diversity. The public reads were reprocessed in TCRdb via fastp at Q25 and MiXCR, keeping in-frame beta chains. Every distinct CDR3 protein forms one entry, paired with its most common genes and DNA. The V and J calls reflect TCRdb's pipeline rather than the authors' work. The table for this sample lists approximately 1.5 million distinct CDR3 sequences; about 31% of them were counted only once. The ten biggest clones cover approximately 11% of the sample.

The donors were under 40 Caucasian individuals from Russia, aged about 6 to 95 years, who were systemically healthy. Ten milliliters of peripheral blood were drawn from each donor into EDTA-treated Vacutainer tubes. Ficoll-Paque density-gradient centrifugation was used to isolate PBMCs, with at least 7 million per sample. Total RNA, at least 6 micrograms per sample, was extracted from PBMCs with Trizol reagent. Naive CD45RAhigh/CD27high T cell percentages were measured by flow cytometry on a PBMC aliquot from every donor. V gives up 4 bases and J gives up 6 bases, and the segment between their germline ends measures 19 bases. CDR1 and CDR2 are drawn from the germline V gene: SGDLS, YYNGEE. The CDR3 measures 16 amino acids from cysteine to phenylalanine. Only the CDR3 DNA stays, 48 bases, in frame from base 1.

This receptor chain uses TRBV9 and TRBJ1-4; the D gene is not confidently resolved. The sequenced material came from blood. The receptor was isolated from a woman aged 25 to 45 in good health. The CDR3 protein sequence reads: CASSFGSVGSDEKLFF. The bases are TGTGCCAGCAGCTTCGGGTCGGTCGGAAGCGATGAAAAACTGTTTTTT.